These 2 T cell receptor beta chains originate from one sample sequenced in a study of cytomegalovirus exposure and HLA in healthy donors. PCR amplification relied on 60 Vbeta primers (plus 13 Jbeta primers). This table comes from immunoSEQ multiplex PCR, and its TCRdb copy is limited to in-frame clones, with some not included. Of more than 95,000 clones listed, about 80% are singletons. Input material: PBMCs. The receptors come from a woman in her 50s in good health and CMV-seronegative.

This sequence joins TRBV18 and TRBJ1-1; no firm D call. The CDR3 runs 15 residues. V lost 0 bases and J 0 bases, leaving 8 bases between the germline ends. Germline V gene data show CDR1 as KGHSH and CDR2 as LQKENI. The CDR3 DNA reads TGTGCCAGCTCACCACCTCCAGTCATGAACACTGAAGCTTTCTTT. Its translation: CASSPPPVMNTEAFF.

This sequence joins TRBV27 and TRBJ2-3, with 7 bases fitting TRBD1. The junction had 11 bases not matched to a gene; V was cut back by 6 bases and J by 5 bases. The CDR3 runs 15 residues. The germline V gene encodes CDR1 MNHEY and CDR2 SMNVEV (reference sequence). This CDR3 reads CASRYRGDSRDTQYF. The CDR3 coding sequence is TGTGCCAGCAGATACAGGGGAGATTCTAGAGATACGCAGTATTTT.